The TCR beta chain described here comes from a study of blood T cell repertoires in COVID-19. On the study more broadly: Sites across the United States, Italy and Spain contributed samples from acute and convalescent COVID-19. The cDNA or gDNA used as material had been derived from T cells, B-cell-depleted T cells, or PBMCs.

Germline V gene data show CDR1 as DFQATT and CDR2 as SNEGSKA (reference sequence). The V segment lost 3 bases and the J segment 4 bases; nucleotides outside the gene matches: 13. CDR3 size: 17 residues. Study processing details: Amplified reference gene primers provided the basis for estimating nucleated cell counts. Here immunoSEQ multiplex PCR was the method, and the copy in TCRdb shows in-frame clones only, minus some. That table supplies the V and J calls and clone size; D and trimming were determined from the DNA. Seen here are about 120,000 clones, about 79% observed once, and the top ten hold approximately 2.4%.

V is TRBV20-1 and J is TRBJ2-1; 9 bases are shared with TRBD2. The receptor was isolated from a man between 65 and 85 years old with acute or convalescent COVID-19. Sequenced: peripheral blood. CDR3 in DNA: TGCAGTGCTAGTGCCGCAATTAGCGGGGGCGGATACAATGAGCAGTTCTTC. Translated: CSASAAISGGGYNEQFF.